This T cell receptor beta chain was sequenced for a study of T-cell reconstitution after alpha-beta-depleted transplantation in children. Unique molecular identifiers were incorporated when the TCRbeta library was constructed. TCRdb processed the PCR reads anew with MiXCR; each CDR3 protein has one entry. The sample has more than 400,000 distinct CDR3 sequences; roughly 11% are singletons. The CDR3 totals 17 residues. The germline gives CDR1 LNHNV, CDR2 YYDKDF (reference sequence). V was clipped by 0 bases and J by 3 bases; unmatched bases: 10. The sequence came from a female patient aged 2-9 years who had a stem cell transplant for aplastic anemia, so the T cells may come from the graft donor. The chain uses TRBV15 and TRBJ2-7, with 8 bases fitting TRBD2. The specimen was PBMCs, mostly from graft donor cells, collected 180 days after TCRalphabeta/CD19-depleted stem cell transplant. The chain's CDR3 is CATSRDLGPAGGYEQYF. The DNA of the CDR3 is TGTGCCACCAGCAGAGATCTGGGGCCGGCGGGAGGCTACGAGCAGTACTTC.